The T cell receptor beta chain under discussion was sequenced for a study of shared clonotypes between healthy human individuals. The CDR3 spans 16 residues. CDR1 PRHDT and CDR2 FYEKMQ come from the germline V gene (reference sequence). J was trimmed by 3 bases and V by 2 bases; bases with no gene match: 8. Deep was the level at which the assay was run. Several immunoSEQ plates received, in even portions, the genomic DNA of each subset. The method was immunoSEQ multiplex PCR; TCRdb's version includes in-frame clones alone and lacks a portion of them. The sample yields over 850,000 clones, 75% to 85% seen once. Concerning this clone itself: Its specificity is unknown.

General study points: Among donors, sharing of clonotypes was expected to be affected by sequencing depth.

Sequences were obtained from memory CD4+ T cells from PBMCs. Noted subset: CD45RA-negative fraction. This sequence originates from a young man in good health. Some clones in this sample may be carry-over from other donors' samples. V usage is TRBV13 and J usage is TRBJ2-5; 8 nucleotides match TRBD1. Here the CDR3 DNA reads TGTGCCAGCAGCTTACGCGGACAGGGTTCAGAAGAGACCCAGTACTTC. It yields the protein CASSLRGQGSEETQYF.